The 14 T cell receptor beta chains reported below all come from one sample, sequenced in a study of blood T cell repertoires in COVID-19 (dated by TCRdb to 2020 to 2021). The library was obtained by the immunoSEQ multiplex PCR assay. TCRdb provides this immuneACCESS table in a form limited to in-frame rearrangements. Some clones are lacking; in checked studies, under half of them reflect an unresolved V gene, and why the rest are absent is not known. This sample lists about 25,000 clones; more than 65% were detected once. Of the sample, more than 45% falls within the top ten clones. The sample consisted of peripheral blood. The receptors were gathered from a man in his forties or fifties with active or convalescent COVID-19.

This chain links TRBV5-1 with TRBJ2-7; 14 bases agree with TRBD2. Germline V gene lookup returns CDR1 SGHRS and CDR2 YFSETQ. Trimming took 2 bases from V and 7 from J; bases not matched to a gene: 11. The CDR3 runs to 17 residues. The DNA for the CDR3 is TGCGCCAGCAGCTTTGCCCCCCGACTAGCGGGAGGGAAAGAGCAGTACTTC. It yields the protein CASSFAPRLAGGKEQYF.

This chain's CDR3 is CASSSTSSGINTGELFF. The CDR3, as DNA: TGCGCCAGCAGCTCTACGTCTAGCGGGATAAACACCGGGGAGCTGTTTTTT. The V and J genes are TRBV5-1 and TRBJ2-2; TRBD2 matches 9 bases. Trimming removed 3 bases from V and 2 bases from J; junction bases left unmatched: 8. In germline, CDR1 is SGHRS, CDR2 YFSETQ. This CDR3 contains 17 residues.

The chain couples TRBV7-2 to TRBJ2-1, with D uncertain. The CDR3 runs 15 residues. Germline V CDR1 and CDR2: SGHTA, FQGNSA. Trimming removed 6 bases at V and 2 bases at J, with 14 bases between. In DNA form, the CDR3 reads TGTGCCAGCAGTAGGAGAATGAGGACCTACAATGAGCAGTTCTTC. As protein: CASSRRMRTYNEQFF. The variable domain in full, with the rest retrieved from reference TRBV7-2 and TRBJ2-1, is GAGVSQSPSNKVTEKGKDVELRCDPISGHTALYWYRQSLGQGLEFLIYFQGNSAPDKSGLPSDRFSAERTGGSVSTLTIQRTQQEDSAVYLCASSRRMRTYNEQFFGPGTRLTVL.

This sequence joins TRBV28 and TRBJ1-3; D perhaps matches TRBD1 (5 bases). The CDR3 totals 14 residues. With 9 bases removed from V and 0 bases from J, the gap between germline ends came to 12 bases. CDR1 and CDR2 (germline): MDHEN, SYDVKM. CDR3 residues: CASTTGVSGNTIYF. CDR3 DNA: TGTGCCAGTACTACGGGGGTCTCTGGAAACACCATATATTTT.

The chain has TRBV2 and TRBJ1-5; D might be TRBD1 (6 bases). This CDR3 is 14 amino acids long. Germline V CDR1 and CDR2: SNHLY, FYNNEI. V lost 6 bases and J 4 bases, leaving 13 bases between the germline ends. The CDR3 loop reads CASRFRGLNQPQHF. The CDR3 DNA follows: TGTGCCAGCAGGTTCAGGGGCTTAAATCAGCCCCAGCATTTT.

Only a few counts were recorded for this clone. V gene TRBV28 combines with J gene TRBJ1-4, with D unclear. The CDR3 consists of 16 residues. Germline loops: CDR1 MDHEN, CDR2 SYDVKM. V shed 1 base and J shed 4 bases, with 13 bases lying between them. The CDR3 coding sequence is TGTGCCAGCAGTTTATACCCGGGGAAGAGTAATGAAAAACTGTTTTTT. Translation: CASSLYPGKSNEKLFF.

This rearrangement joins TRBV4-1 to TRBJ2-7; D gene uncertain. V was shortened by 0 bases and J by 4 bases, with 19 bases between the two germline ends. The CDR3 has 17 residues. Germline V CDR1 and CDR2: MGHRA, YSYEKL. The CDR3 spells CASSQEKLPPRTYEQYF. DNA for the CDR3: TGCGCCAGCAGCCAAGAAAAATTGCCGCCAAGAACTTACGAGCAGTACTTC.

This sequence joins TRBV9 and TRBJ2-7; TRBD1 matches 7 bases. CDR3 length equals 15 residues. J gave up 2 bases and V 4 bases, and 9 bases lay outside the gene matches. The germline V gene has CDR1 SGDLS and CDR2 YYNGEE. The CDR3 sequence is CASSLNRDSTYEQYF. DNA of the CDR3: TGTGCCAGCAGCCTAAACCGGGACAGCACCTACGAGCAGTACTTC.

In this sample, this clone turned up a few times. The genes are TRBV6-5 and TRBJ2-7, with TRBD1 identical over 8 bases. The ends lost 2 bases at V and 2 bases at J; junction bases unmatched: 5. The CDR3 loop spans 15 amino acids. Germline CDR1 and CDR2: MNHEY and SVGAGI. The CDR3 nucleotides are TGTGCCAGCAGTTACGCCGGGACAGGAGCCTACGAGCAGTACTTC. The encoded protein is CASSYAGTGAYEQYF.

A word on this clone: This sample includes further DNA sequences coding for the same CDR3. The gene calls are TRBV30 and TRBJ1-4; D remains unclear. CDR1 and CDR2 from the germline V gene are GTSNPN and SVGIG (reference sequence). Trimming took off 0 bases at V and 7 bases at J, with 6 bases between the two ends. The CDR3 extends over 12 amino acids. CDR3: CAWSVLREKLFF. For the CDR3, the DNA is TGTGCCTGGAGTGTACTACGTGAAAAACTGTTTTTT.

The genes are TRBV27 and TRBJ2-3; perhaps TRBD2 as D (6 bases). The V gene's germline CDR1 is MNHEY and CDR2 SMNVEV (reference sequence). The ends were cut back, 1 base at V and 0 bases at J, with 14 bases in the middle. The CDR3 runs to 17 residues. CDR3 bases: TGTGCCAGCAGTTTATTCTGGACGGGAGCTAGCACAGATACGCAGTATTTT. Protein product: CASSLFWTGASTDTQYF.

CDR3 nucleotides: TGTGCCAGCAGTTTGTGGGGGCCGACCTATGGCTACACCTTC. This sequence encodes CASSLWGPTYGYTF. The V call is TRBV28, the J call TRBJ1-2; perhaps TRBD1 as D (6 bases). V dropped 3 bases and J dropped 4 bases, with 12 bases sitting between them. The V gene's germline CDR1 is MDHEN and CDR2 SYDVKM. The CDR3 sequence is 14 residues long.

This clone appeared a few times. DNA for the CDR3: TGCGCCAGCAGCCAAGTTCAGCAGGGTACTACCTACGAGCAGTACTTC. Translated: CASSQVQQGTTYEQYF. The chain carries TRBV4-1 and TRBJ2-7; D possibly corresponds to TRBD1 (5 bases). CDR3 size: 16 residues. V was trimmed by 1 base and J by 2 bases, leaving 15 bases between them. The germline V gene encodes CDR1 MGHRA and CDR2 YSYEKL.

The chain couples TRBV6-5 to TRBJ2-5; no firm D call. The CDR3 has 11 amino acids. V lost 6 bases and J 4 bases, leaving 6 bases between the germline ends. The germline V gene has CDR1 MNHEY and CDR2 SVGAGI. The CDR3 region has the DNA TGTGCCAGCAGGGCCTTAGAGACCCAGTACTTC. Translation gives CASRALETQYF.